This TCR beta chain derives from a study of shared clonotypes between healthy human individuals. Investigators spread the genomic DNA of each subset evenly over several immunoSEQ plates. Generated by immunoSEQ multiplex PCR, the TCRdb table keeps only in-frame clones and is missing some. Of more than 2 million clones in the sample, over 85% were seen once. Naive CD8 cells lacked CD45RO and underwent positive selection for CCR7, leaving out terminally differentiated effector memory CD45RA+ cells. Germline-derived CDR1 and CDR2 are WSHSY and SAAADI. The ends were cut back, 3 bases at V and 1 base at J, with 6 bases in the middle. The CDR3 has 13 amino acids. A remark on this clone: Its antigen remains unknown.

Study results and limitations: Roughly 5% was the fraction of naive CD4 clonotypes found shared across a handful of donors.

The rearrangement links TRBV10-2 to TRBJ1-1; D is uncertain. This TCR derives from a young man in good health. Material: naive CD8+ T cells sorted from blood. The CDR3 nucleotides read TGCGCCAGCAGTGATCACTGGAACACTGAAGCTTTCTTT. Residues: CASSDHWNTEAFF.